These 21 T cell receptor beta chains came from one sample sequenced in a study of blood T cell repertoires in COVID-19. Produced via immunoSEQ multiplex PCR; TCRdb's table is partial and in-frame only. The top ten clones hold approximately 2.7% of a sample with 150,000 or so clones, around four fifths of them seen once. The sequencing sample was made of peripheral blood. The receptors were sampled from a woman between 35 and 50 years old with active or convalescent COVID-19.

The chain carries TRBV16 and TRBJ2-5, with D tentatively TRBD2 (5 bases). Germline V gene lookup returns CDR1 KGHSY and CDR2 FQNENV. V was clipped by 1 base and J by 1 base, with 13 bases between them. CDR3 length: 16 amino acids. CDR3 loop: CASSQFGLSGQETQYF. CDR3 coding DNA: TGTGCCAGCAGCCAATTCGGCTTAAGCGGCCAAGAGACCCAGTACTTC.

The gene calls are TRBV19 and TRBJ1-2; the D gene is possibly TRBD1 (5 bases). Germline V CDR1 and CDR2: LNHDA, SQIVND (reference sequence). CDR3 size: 14 residues. Trimming stripped 3 bases from V and 5 bases from J, with 13 bases between. In DNA form, the CDR3 reads TGTGCCAGTAGTATTACGGGGGTAAAGTATGGCTACACCTTC. This translates into CASSITGVKYGYTF.

This clone appeared a single time. The DNA of the CDR3 is TGCGCCAGCAGCTTGGGAGAGGGCTACACCTTC. This gives the protein CASSLGEGYTF. The genes are TRBV5-1 and TRBJ1-2; D is unresolved. CDR1 and CDR2 (germline): SGHRS, YFSETQ. V lost 0 bases to trimming and J lost 8 bases, with 5 bases between them. This CDR3 is 11 amino acids long.

The rearrangement uses TRBV6-1 and TRBJ2-3; D is ambiguous. V lost 4 bases, J lost 0 bases, and 14 bases lay in between. In germline, CDR1 is MNHNS, CDR2 SASEGT. The CDR3 sequence is 16 residues long. CDR3 nucleotides: TGTGCCAGCAGTGTAAGATCGAAAACTAGCACAGATACGCAGTATTTT. This encodes CASSVRSKTSTDTQYF.

J is TRBJ2-3 and V is TRBV28; maybe TRBD2 (7 bases). Trimming cost V 7 bases and J 8 bases, with 16 bases left between them. The CDR3 spans 13 residues. Looked up from germline, CDR1 is MDHEN and CDR2 is SYDVKM. CDR3 nucleotides: TGTGCCAGCACCTTGGGGGGGGCGGGTACGCAGTATTTT. Amino acid sequence: CASTLGGAGTQYF.

This chain connects TRBV2 to TRBJ2-5; TRBD2 might be the D (7 bases). V lost 7 bases and J lost 9, with 24 bases in between. Germline V gives CDR1 SNHLY, CDR2 FYNNEI. This CDR3 is built from 15 residues. CDR3 sequence (DNA): TGTGCCAGCACCCCTAGAGGGGGGGTCCTCGGGGCCCAGTACTTC. Amino acids: CASTPRGGVLGAQYF. Together with reference TRBV2 and TRBJ2-5, the CDR3 gives the full variable domain: EPEVTQTPSHQVTQMGQEVILRCVPISNHLYFYWYRQILGQKVEFLVSFYNNEISEKSEIFDDQFSVERPDGSNFTLKIRSTKLEDSAMYFCASTPRGGVLGAQYFGPGTRLLVL.

Remarks on this clone: This CDR3 is also generated by other DNA sequences in the sample. V gene TRBV28 combines with J gene TRBJ1-2; 7 bases fit TRBD1. Losses at the gene ends were 6 bases for V and 2 bases for J; bases not matched to a gene: 3. Per germline, CDR1 MDHEN and CDR2 SYDVKM. CDR3 length equals 13 residues. CDR3 in DNA: TGTGCCAGCAGCCTGACAGGGAACTATGGCTACACCTTC. Protein sequence: CASSLTGNYGYTF.

J is TRBJ1-2 and V is TRBV5-5, with 8 bases lining up with TRBD1. Trimming cost V 0 bases and J 5 bases; bases outside gene matches: 12. Germline assignment: CDR1 SGHKS and CDR2 YYEKEE (reference sequence). The CDR3 consists of 17 residues. The CDR3: CASSLAETGASTYGYTF. CDR3 in DNA: TGTGCCAGCAGCTTGGCCGAGACAGGGGCCTCGACATATGGCTACACCTTC.

This clone appeared once. This chain joins TRBV15 and TRBJ1-3; D ambiguous. Deletions cut 1 base from V and 0 bases from J, with 10 bases between. The CDR3 is 16 residues long. Germline values: CDR1 LNHNV, CDR2 YYDKDF (reference sequence). The CDR3: CATSRGAVNSGNTIYF. The CDR3, as DNA: TGTGCCACCAGCAGAGGTGCGGTGAACTCTGGAAACACCATATATTTT. The full variable domain, rest sourced from reference TRBV15 and TRBJ1-3, is DAMVIQNPRYQVTQFGKPVTLSCSQTLNHNVMYWYQQKSSQAPKLLFHYYDKDFNNEADTPDNFQSRRPNTSFCFLDIRSPGLGDTAMYLCATSRGAVNSGNTIYFGEGSWLTVV.

The rearrangement links TRBV10-1 to TRBJ2-5, with D perhaps matching TRBD2 (6 bases). This CDR3 comprises 12 residues. Germline V CDR1 and CDR2: WNHNN, SYGVQD (reference sequence). V shed 5 bases and J shed 3 bases, with 7 bases lying between them. The CDR3 region has the DNA TGCGCCAGCAGTTGGAGGGAAGAGACCCAGTACTTC. Residues: CASSWREETQYF.

The rearrangement links TRBV14 to TRBJ1-5, with D maybe TRBD1 (5 bases). The CDR3 consists of 13 residues. V was trimmed by 4 bases and J by 6 bases, leaving 10 bases between them. CDR1 and CDR2 (germline): SGHDN, FVKESK. The CDR3: CASSPGGGQPQHF. For the CDR3, the DNA is TGTGCCAGCAGCCCGGGGGGAGGTCAGCCCCAGCATTTT.

The chain uses TRBV30 and TRBJ1-4; a weak D match, TRBD1 (5 bases). With 0 bases removed from V and 10 bases from J, the gap between germline ends came to 9 bases. The germline gives CDR1 GTSNPN, CDR2 SVGIG (reference sequence). The CDR3 is made up of 12 amino acids. Here the CDR3 DNA reads TGTGCCTGGAGTGTAGTCGGGGGAAAACTGTTTTTT. It is translated as CAWSVVGGKLFF.

The chain recombines TRBV15 with TRBJ2-3, with D possibly TRBD2 on 6 matching bases. The V gene lost 0 bases and the J gene lost 6 bases, with 7 bases spanning the gap. This CDR3 spans 13 amino acids. Per the germline V gene, CDR1 is LNHNV and CDR2 is YYDKDF (reference sequence). Here the CDR3 reads CATSRDLADTQYF. The CDR3 DNA reads as TGTGCCACCAGCAGAGACCTAGCGGATACGCAGTATTTT.

The rearrangement uses TRBV19 and TRBJ2-5; 12 bases agree with TRBD2. The CDR3 has 15 amino acids. Germline V gives CDR1 LNHDA, CDR2 SQIVND (reference sequence). V gave up 6 bases and J gave up 2 bases; unmatched junction bases: 4. Here the CDR3 DNA reads TGTGCCAGTAGCCGACTAGCGGGGGCACAAGAGACCCAGTACTTC. Translated: CASSRLAGAQETQYF.

The J gene is TRBJ2-1, the V gene TRBV7-9; 9 positions agree with TRBD1. The CDR3 runs 16 residues. Per germline, CDR1 SEHNR and CDR2 FQNEAQ (reference sequence). V trimming: 1 base; J trimming: 7 bases; junction bases outside the gene matches: 8. CDR3 protein: CASSLVGDRGFNEQFF. Here the CDR3 DNA reads TGTGCCAGCAGCTTAGTAGGTGACAGGGGGTTTAATGAGCAGTTCTTC.

The chain is built from TRBV6-5 and TRBJ1-2; D is uncertain. Germline V gene sequence: CDR1 MNHEY, CDR2 SVGAGI. This CDR3 has 12 amino acids. V was pared by 6 bases and J by 8 bases, with 13 bases between. CDR3 protein: CASSGKVGGYTF. The CDR3 DNA is TGTGCCAGCAGCGGGAAGGTGGGAGGCTACACCTTC.

This clone was seen more than once but under ten times. This chain joins TRBV28 and TRBJ1-2; weak D call: TRBD1 (5 bases). Trimming took 9 bases from V and 0 from J, leaving 14 bases between them. CDR3 size: 14 residues. From germline, CDR1 is MDHEN and CDR2 SYDVKM. The CDR3 nucleotides read TGTGCCAGTCAGACAGCTAACTCTAACTATGGCTACACCTTC. It codes for CASQTANSNYGYTF.

This clone turned up a few times. CDR3 in DNA: TGTGCCACCAGTGATGGGGGGAGCGGGGGAGGAAACATTCAGTACTTC. Translating gives CATSDGGSGGGNIQYF. This sequence joins TRBV24-1 and TRBJ2-4, with 8 positions matching TRBD2. CDR3 length: 16 residues. Germline CDR1 KGHDR, CDR2 SFDVKD. V shed 3 bases, J shed 6 bases, and the junction held 9 bases outside the gene matches.

This clone was counted a single time. This chain joins TRBV10-3 and TRBJ2-5, with 7 bases that match TRBD1. CDR1 is ENHRY, CDR2 SYGVKD, per germline. The CDR3 covers 13 residues. Losses at the gene ends were 4 bases for V and 3 bases for J; bases not matched to a gene: 2. In nucleotides, the CDR3 is TGTGCCATCAGTGTAACAGGGGAAGAGACCCAGTACTTC. It codes for CAISVTGEETQYF.

This chain links TRBV6-1 with TRBJ2-1; D uncertain. Germline CDR1 and CDR2: MNHNS and SASEGT. This CDR3 contains 14 residues. Trimming stripped 8 bases from V and 2 bases from J, with 13 bases between. The CDR3 here is CASLPHETYNEQFF. The DNA of the CDR3 is TGTGCCAGCCTACCCCATGAGACCTACAATGAGCAGTTCTTC.

The CDR3 sequence: CASSRIEGAVHNEQFF. Here the CDR3 DNA reads TGTGCCAGCAGCCGGATAGAGGGGGCAGTACACAATGAGCAGTTCTTC. This chain links TRBV5-6 with TRBJ2-1, with 7 bases fitting TRBD1. This CDR3 is built from 16 residues. Germline V gene lookup returns CDR1 SGHDT and CDR2 YYEEEE. V was pared by 4 bases and J by 5 bases, with 12 bases of the junction left unmatched.